Included here is one T cell receptor beta chain sequence, with context. The antigen is unknown. This entry belongs to a study of shared clonotypes between healthy human individuals. Study-level results: Generation probability values for non-shared clonotypes were lower than those for clonotypes shared by all four donors.

The CDR3 runs to 18 residues. The V gene's germline CDR1 is LNHDA and CDR2 SQIVND (reference sequence). V lost 1 base and J lost 1, with 17 bases in between. Generated by immunoSEQ multiplex PCR, the TCRdb table keeps only in-frame clones and is missing some. The sample holds more than 2,000,000 clones, 93% seen once. The sequence came from a man between 18 and 35 years old in good health. Some clones in this sample may be carry-over from other donors' samples. Sequenced input: naive CD4+ T cells from PBMCs. Subset described: CD45RA+ positively selected. This rearrangement joins TRBV19 to TRBJ1-5; TRBD1 might be the D (5 bases). CDR3 region: CASSIVGRGLTSNQPQHF. The CDR3 bases are TGTGCCAGTAGTATAGTGGGCCGGGGACTTACGAGCAATCAGCCCCAGCATTTT.